This entry lists 28 T cell receptor beta chains sequenced from one sample in a study of OX40 agonist ivuxolimab in advanced cancers. Measured with immunoSEQ multiplex PCR; TCRdb has only the in-frame clones, and not every one. The data contain 40,000 to 50,000 clones, roughly 90% of them singletons. The starting material was CD4+ or CD8+ T cells sorted from blood, obtained in a trial of the OX40 agonist ivuxolimab. The source is an adult with an advanced solid tumor such as melanoma, head and neck, liver or kidney cancer.

This rearrangement joins TRBV28 to TRBJ1-1; tentative D call: TRBD1 (5 bases). Germline CDR1 MDHEN, CDR2 SYDVKM. V was trimmed by 4 bases and J by 0 bases, leaving 6 bases between them. CDR3 size: 13 residues. CDR3 DNA: TGTGCCAGCAGTTGGGGGGTGAACACTGAAGCTTTCTTT. This sequence encodes CASSWGVNTEAFF.

This clone has only one observation. The genes are TRBV28 and TRBJ2-7; 9 bases map to TRBD1. Losses at the gene ends were 5 bases for V and 3 bases for J; bases not matched to a gene: 2. CDR1 MDHEN and CDR2 SYDVKM come from the germline V gene. The CDR3 has 13 residues. The chain's CDR3 is CASSLTGGYEQYF. The CDR3 DNA reads as TGTGCCAGCAGTCTGACAGGGGGCTACGAGCAGTACTTC.

CDR3 sequence reads: CASSPTGTPLGQYF. CDR3 in DNA: TGTGCCAGCAGTCCGACAGGGACGCCCCTTGGGCAGTACTTC. The V and J genes are TRBV28 and TRBJ2-7; 7 nucleotides match TRBD1. This CDR3 region has 14 residues. Germline assignment: CDR1 MDHEN and CDR2 SYDVKM. The J segment lost 9 bases and the V segment lost 5 bases, leaving 13 bases of the junction unmatched.

This clone was recorded a few times. This chain links TRBV7-3 with TRBJ1-2; TRBD1 might be the D (6 bases). V lost 1 base, J lost 8 bases, and 11 bases lay in between. The CDR3 consists of 13 residues. Per the germline V gene, CDR1 is SGHTA and CDR2 is FQGTGA. CDR3 amino acids: CASSLKAGDGYTF. The CDR3 DNA follows: TGTGCCAGCAGCTTAAAGGCAGGGGACGGCTACACCTTC.

CDR3 sequence: CASSPREGSHEQYF. The CDR3 region has the DNA TGTGCCAGCAGCCCTCGGGAGGGTAGCCACGAGCAGTACTTC. V and J are TRBV13 and TRBJ2-7, with TRBD2 matching over 8 bases. V was clipped by 5 bases and J by 5 bases; unmatched bases: 8. This CDR3 spans 14 amino acids. Per germline, CDR1 PRHDT and CDR2 FYEKMQ (reference sequence). The full variable domain, completed using reference TRBV13 and TRBJ2-7, is AAGVIQSPRHLIKEKRETATLKCYPIPRHDTVYWYQQGPGQDPQFLISFYEKMQSDKGSIPDRFSAQQFSDYHSELNMSSLELGDSALYFCASSPREGSHEQYFGPGTRLTVT.

For the CDR3, the DNA is TGTGCCAGCAGCGGACGTAGCTCCTACGAGCAGTACTTC. Translating it yields CASSGRSSYEQYF. This chain joins TRBV9 and TRBJ2-7; D unresolved. V was clipped by 3 bases and J by 0 bases, with 7 bases between them. The germline V gene encodes CDR1 SGDLS and CDR2 YYNGEE. The CDR3 consists of 13 residues.

This chain joins TRBV19 and TRBJ2-2, with TRBD2 identical over 9 bases. With 8 bases clipped from V and 1 base from J, the junction kept 5 bases outside the gene matches. The CDR3 consists of 15 residues. In germline, CDR1 is LNHDA, CDR2 SQIVND (reference sequence). As DNA, the CDR3 is TGTGCCAGTGCTCCTAGCGGGGAGAACACCGGGGAGCTGTTTTTT. Its translation: CASAPSGENTGELFF.

The chain combines TRBV11-3 with TRBJ2-7, with D hard to call. The CDR3 is 13 amino acids. Per germline, CDR1 SGHNT and CDR2 YENEEA. The V end lost 1 base, the J end lost 1 base, and 5 bases lay between the germline ends. CDR3: CASSLVGSYEQYF. In DNA, the CDR3 is TGTGCCAGCAGCTTAGTGGGGTCCTACGAGCAGTACTTC.

This clone was counted only a few times. This chain uses TRBV19 with TRBJ1-1; 7 bases match TRBD1. The germline CDR1 and CDR2 sequences are LNHDA and SQIVND (reference sequence). The V gene end was trimmed by 6 bases and the J gene end by 0 bases; junction bases not matched to a gene: 10. The CDR3 has 16 amino acids. The CDR3 DNA reads as TGTGCCAGTAGCTTCGGGACAGCTTCGATGAACACTGAAGCTTTCTTT. This codes for CASSFGTASMNTEAFF.

This chain joins TRBV13 and TRBJ2-3, with D tentatively TRBD2 (6 bases). Germline V gene sequence: CDR1 PRHDT, CDR2 FYEKMQ (reference sequence). V gave up 3 bases and J gave up 2 bases, with 12 bases separating them. The CDR3 is made up of 15 amino acids. DNA for the CDR3: TGTGCCAGCAGCTTCCTAGCGCTTTCCACAGATACGCAGTATTTT. Protein product: CASSFLALSTDTQYF.

The rearrangement links TRBV19 to TRBJ2-7, with D maybe TRBD1 (5 bases). CDR3 size: 14 residues. Trimming stripped 2 bases from V and 5 bases from J, with 13 bases between. CDR1 is LNHDA, CDR2 SQIVND, per germline (reference sequence). The chain's CDR3 is CASSIQGSLDEQYF. The CDR3 coding sequence is TGTGCCAGTAGTATACAGGGTTCTCTGGACGAGCAGTACTTC.

The chain employs TRBV4-1 and TRBJ2-7, with D uncertain. The length of the CDR3 is 15 residues. The germline CDR1 and CDR2 sequences are MGHRA and YSYEKL. Trimming left V 0 bases short and J 0 bases short, with 9 bases between. The CDR3 DNA reads as TGCGCCAGCAGCCAAGAAACCCTGGGCTCCTACGAGCAGTACTTC. It encodes CASSQETLGSYEQYF.

The rearrangement joins TRBV29-1 to TRBJ2-7; tentatively, D is TRBD1 (6 bases). V lost 7 bases to trimming and J lost 2 bases, with 15 bases between them. This CDR3 region has 13 residues. CDR1 is SQVTM and CDR2 is ANQGSEA in the germline V gene. The CDR3 loop reads CSALQGNAYEQYF. The DNA for the CDR3 is TGCAGCGCCCTACAGGGTAACGCCTACGAGCAGTACTTC.

This chain links TRBV6-6 with TRBJ2-1; D ambiguous. The CDR3 covers 13 residues. Trimming took off 4 bases at V and 7 bases at J, with 11 bases between the two ends. CDR1 is MNHNY and CDR2 is SVGAGI in the germline V gene (reference sequence). Here the CDR3 reads CASSSHTPNEQFF. CDR3 nucleotide sequence: TGTGCCAGCAGTTCCCACACTCCGAATGAGCAGTTCTTC.

This chain uses TRBV2 with TRBJ1-2; D possibly corresponds to TRBD1 (6 bases). V was shortened by 7 bases and J by 3 bases, with 15 bases between the two germline ends. The CDR3 contains 14 residues. CDR1 and CDR2 (germline): SNHLY, FYNNEI. Here the CDR3 DNA reads TGTGCCAGCACCCCAGGGGACGGGGACTATGGCTACACCTTC. Translating it yields CASTPGDGDYGYTF. The full variable domain, its missing parts supplied by reference TRBV2 and TRBJ1-2, is EPEVTQTPSHQVTQMGQEVILRCVPISNHLYFYWYRQILGQKVEFLVSFYNNEISEKSEIFDDQFSVERPDGSNFTLKIRSTKLEDSAMYFCASTPGDGDYGYTFGSGTRLTVV.

V and J are TRBV9 and TRBJ2-7; D gene ambiguous. V was cut by 0 bases and J by 2 bases, with 9 bases left in between. CDR1 and CDR2 (germline): SGDLS, YYNGEE. The length of the CDR3 is 14 residues. The CDR3 nucleotides read TGTGCCAGCAGCGTAGCCGGCACGACCTACGAGCAGTACTTC. It is translated as CASSVAGTTYEQYF.

The rearrangement links TRBV5-4 to TRBJ2-1; 16 bases are shared with TRBD2. Germline trimming cut 0 bases from V and 16 bases from J; bases unmatched to any gene: 7. The CDR3 contains 15 residues. Germline loops: CDR1 SGHNT, CDR2 YYREEE (reference sequence). CDR3 amino acids: CASSLGGTSGGASFF. DNA for the CDR3: TGTGCCAGCAGCTTGGGAGGGACTAGCGGGGGGGCCTCATTCTTC.

This chain connects TRBV27 to TRBJ2-1; D gene uncertain. From germline, CDR1 is MNHEY and CDR2 SMNVEV (reference sequence). Between the trimmed V and J ends, which lost 2 bases and 8 bases, there was a span of 13 bases. The CDR3 length is 14 residues. The CDR3 reads CASSLMGFRDEQFF. CDR3 bases: TGTGCCAGCAGTTTAATGGGGTTTAGGGATGAGCAGTTCTTC.

The CDR3: CASSLERTGKPYEQYF. CDR3 nucleotides: TGTGCCAGCAGCTTAGAAAGGACAGGTAAACCCTACGAGCAGTACTTC. The chain carries TRBV7-9 and TRBJ2-7; 7 bases match TRBD1. Germline CDR1 reads SEHNR; CDR2 reads FQNEAQ (reference sequence). V dropped 1 base and J dropped 2; count of bases not matched to a gene: 8. The CDR3 is 16 amino acids.

This chain uses TRBV5-6 with TRBJ2-3, with 10 bases aligning to TRBD1. The CDR3 sequence is 13 residues long. Germline CDR1 SGHDT, CDR2 YYEEEE. V lost 10 bases, J lost 7 bases, and 9 bases stayed unmatched. The CDR3 spells CAGGQGSAHTQYF. DNA for the CDR3: TGTGCCGGGGGACAGGGGTCAGCACATACGCAGTATTTT.

This clone came up once. The V and J genes are TRBV11-2 and TRBJ1-3; no clear D gene. Trimming left V 0 bases short and J 2 bases short, with 8 bases between. CDR3 size: 15 residues. Per the germline V gene, CDR1 is SGHAT and CDR2 is FQNNGV. CDR3 coding DNA: TGTGCCAGCAGCTTAGACGCGACTACTGGAAACACCATATATTTT. Amino acid sequence: CASSLDATTGNTIYF.

The chain has TRBV6-5 and TRBJ1-2; 8 bases fit TRBD1. This CDR3 comprises 11 residues. Germline V lookup: CDR1 MNHEY, CDR2 SVGAGI. V was pared by 7 bases and J by 7 bases, with 2 bases of the junction left unmatched. In nucleotides, the CDR3 is TGTGCCAGCACAGGGGGCTTTGGCTACACCTTC. Protein: CASTGGFGYTF.

In this sample, this clone turned up a few times. For the CDR3, the DNA is TGTGCCAGCAGCTTGAGGGGATCTGATTCACCCCTCCACTTT. Amino acid sequence: CASSLRGSDSPLHF. The V and J genes are TRBV5-6 and TRBJ1-6, with D perhaps TRBD1 (5 bases). Germline V gene sequence: CDR1 SGHDT, CDR2 YYEEEE. The CDR3 spans 14 residues. V was trimmed by 1 base and J by 8 bases, leaving 10 bases between them.

V and J are TRBV11-3 and TRBJ2-7, with 8 nucleotides matching TRBD2. Germline V lookup: CDR1 SGHNT, CDR2 YENEEA. This CDR3 region has 14 residues. V lost 5 bases, J lost 6 bases, and 9 bases stayed unmatched. CDR3 DNA: TGTGCCAGCAGCCTCGGAGCGGGGGCCGCCGAGCAGTACTTC. As protein: CASSLGAGAAEQYF.

This chain uses TRBV11-2 with TRBJ2-3; tentatively, D is TRBD2 (6 bases). Germline CDR1 SGHAT, CDR2 FQNNGV. Trimming left V 5 bases short and J 2 bases short, with 17 bases between. The CDR3 has 16 residues. This chain's CDR3 is CASSLRRLEITDTQYF. The CDR3 nucleotides are TGTGCCAGCAGCCTCCGACGACTAGAAATCACAGATACGCAGTATTTT.

The chain joins TRBV4-3 to TRBJ2-1, with 11 bases fitting TRBD2. The V and J ends lost 0 bases and 8 bases, in that order; junction bases with no gene match: 9. The CDR3 runs 17 residues. Per the germline V gene, CDR1 is LGHNA and CDR2 is YSLEER. Here the CDR3 DNA reads TGCGCCAGCAGCCAAGAGGATCTAGCGGGGGGCAGGCATGAGCAGTTCTTC. Its translation is CASSQEDLAGGRHEQFF.

The chain employs TRBV13 and TRBJ1-5; D gene uncertain. Germline V gene lookup returns CDR1 PRHDT and CDR2 FYEKMQ (reference sequence). This CDR3 region has 15 residues. The ends were cut back, 3 bases at V and 2 bases at J, with 11 bases in the middle. CDR3 protein: CASSLGSAGNQPQHF. The CDR3, as DNA: TGTGCCAGCAGCTTGGGGTCCGCCGGCAATCAGCCCCAGCATTTT.

The chain uses TRBV7-9 and TRBJ1-5; 9 nucleotides align to TRBD1. This CDR3 spans 15 amino acids. From germline, CDR1 is SEHNR and CDR2 FQNEAQ (reference sequence). Germline trimming cut 6 bases from V and 6 bases from J; bases unmatched to any gene: 9. The CDR3 coding sequence is TGTGCCAGCAGTCCGGGACAGGGAGGATTTCAGCCCCAGCATTTT. Its protein product is CASSPGQGGFQPQHF.